Below, one TCR beta chain is given with its context. Its specificity is not known. Assay: immunoSEQ multiplex PCR; the TCRdb copy retains only in-frame clones and omits some. The table lists under 6,500 clones, approximately 80% of them singletons. This sample is part of a study of chemoradiotherapy in HPV16-positive cancers. Study findings and constraints: Candidate HPV-specific clones and E7-related TCR motifs grew in tumor during treatment.

The CDR3 covers 15 residues. V was clipped by 1 base and J by 4 bases, with 11 bases between them. Germline V gene lookup returns CDR1 SGHNT and CDR2 YENEEA. The V and J genes are TRBV11-3 and TRBJ2-1; unclear D gene. The TCR sequence derives from a human donor with HPV-associated anogenital cancer. This specimen was acquired from a patient who underwent chemoradiotherapy. The CDR3 loop reads CASSLVGNSYNEQFF. The CDR3 nucleotides are TGTGCCAGCAGCTTAGTAGGAAACTCTTACAATGAGCAGTTCTTC.